These 14 T cell receptor beta chains were all obtained from the same sample, sequenced in a study of blood T cell repertoires in COVID-19. Assay used: immunoSEQ multiplex PCR; TCRdb lists only in-frame clones, some missing. The sample records about 140,000 clones, 70% to 85% being singletons. Sequencing was performed on peripheral blood. The receptors shown here come from a human donor in a cohort sampled during active COVID-19.

The chain couples TRBV19 to TRBJ2-7, with D perhaps TRBD2 (7 bases). CDR3 length equals 14 residues. Per the germline V gene, CDR1 is LNHDA and CDR2 is SQIVND (reference sequence). V gave up 6 bases and J gave up 0 bases, with 12 bases separating them. DNA of the CDR3: TGTGCCAGTAGACCCGGGGGGCCCTCCTACGAGCAGTACTTC. This translates into CASRPGGPSYEQYF.

This sequence joins TRBV6-4 and TRBJ2-2; D is possibly TRBD1 (5 bases). The CDR3 is made up of 14 amino acids. CDR1 is MRHNA, CDR2 SNTAGT, per germline. The V gene lost 2 bases and the J gene lost 4 bases, with 8 bases spanning the gap. CDR3 in DNA: TGTGCCAGCAGTGACGAAGGGGTCACCGGGGAGCTGTTTTTT. Its translation is CASSDEGVTGELFF.

J is TRBJ2-3 and V is TRBV14, with a weak D call TRBD2 (5 bases). This CDR3 spans 14 amino acids. Germline CDR1 SGHDN, CDR2 FVKESK. V was cut by 2 bases and J by 5 bases, with 11 bases left in between. CDR3 loop: CASSQLSGQDTQYF. The CDR3 bases are TGTGCCAGCAGCCAATTGAGCGGCCAAGATACGCAGTATTTT.

This clone is a singleton in its sample. This chain connects TRBV6-5 to TRBJ2-2, with a possible D match to TRBD2 (6 bases). The germline V gene encodes CDR1 MNHEY and CDR2 SVGAGI. V was clipped by 4 bases and J by 5 bases, with 11 bases between them. The CDR3 length is 14 residues. CDR3 in amino acids: CASSLGGTTGELFF. CDR3 sequence (DNA): TGTGCCAGCAGTTTGGGGGGAACGACCGGGGAGCTGTTTTTT.

This chain joins TRBV5-1 and TRBJ2-2; D is ambiguous. The CDR3 covers 14 residues. V was trimmed by 0 bases and J by 7 bases, leaving 10 bases between them. Per germline, CDR1 SGHRS and CDR2 YFSETQ. In DNA form, the CDR3 reads TGCGCCAGCAGCTTGGCCTTGCTCAGCGGGGAGCTGTTTTTT. This codes for CASSLALLSGELFF.

J is TRBJ1-1 and V is TRBV5-1; no clear D. Trimming took off 0 bases at V and 3 bases at J, with 12 bases between the two ends. There are 15 residues in the CDR3. Germline-derived CDR1 and CDR2 are SGHRS and YFSETQ. The chain's CDR3 is CASSLAPGFDTEAFF. CDR3 nucleotide sequence: TGCGCCAGCAGCTTGGCCCCGGGTTTTGACACTGAAGCTTTCTTT.

The chain combines TRBV25-1 with TRBJ1-3; D unresolved. Trimming removed 3 bases at V and 4 bases at J, with 13 bases between. In germline, CDR1 is MGHDK, CDR2 SYGVNS. The CDR3 covers 15 residues. The CDR3 is CASSDRQVGGNTIYF. In DNA form, the CDR3 reads TGTGCCAGCAGTGACCGGCAGGTTGGCGGAAACACCATATATTTT.

The rearrangement joins TRBV29-1 to TRBJ1-2, with D unclear. In germline, CDR1 is SQVTM, CDR2 ANQGSEA. Trimming pared 3 bases from V and 8 bases from J, leaving 19 bases between. CDR3 length: 14 residues. CDR3: CSVDSPDLLGGYTF. Here the CDR3 DNA reads TGCAGCGTTGACTCGCCTGACCTCCTCGGGGGCTACACCTTC.

The gene calls are TRBV3-1 (or the pseudogene TRBV3-2) and TRBJ2-7, with D unclear. CDR3 length: 12 amino acids. The germline gives CDR1 LGHDT, CDR2 YNNKEL (reference sequence). Deletions cut 4 bases from V and 7 bases from J, with 11 bases between. CDR3 DNA sequence: TGTGCCAGCAGCCGGGCCTCATCAGAGCAGTACTTC. This sequence encodes CASSRASSEQYF.

This chain connects TRBV7-9 to TRBJ2-1; D unclear. CDR3 length equals 11 residues. V was cut by 2 bases and J by 7 bases, with 3 bases left in between. Germline-derived CDR1 and CDR2 are SEHNR and FQNEAQ (reference sequence). The CDR3 spells CASSLINEQFF. CDR3 nucleotide sequence: TGTGCCAGCAGCTTAATAAATGAGCAGTTCTTC.

This clone was found many times. Written as DNA, the CDR3 is TGTGCCAGCAGCCCCCGGACTAGCGGGGGCGAAGGAGATACGCAGTATTTT. Translated: CASSPRTSGGEGDTQYF. V gene TRBV11-3 combines with J gene TRBJ2-3; TRBD2 agrees at 13 bases. The length of the CDR3 is 17 residues. Trimming removed 5 bases from V and 5 bases from J; junction bases left unmatched: 10. CDR1 is SGHNT and CDR2 is YENEEA in the germline V gene.

CDR3 bases: TGTGCCAGCAGCCAACGGGGATCAAACACAGATACGCAGTATTTT. Amino acid sequence: CASSQRGSNTDTQYF. V usage is TRBV3-1 (or the pseudogene TRBV3-2) and J usage is TRBJ2-3; perhaps TRBD2 as D (5 bases). This CDR3 region has 15 residues. Trimming took 2 bases from V and 2 from J, leaving 11 bases between them. The germline gives CDR1 LGHDT, CDR2 YNNKEL (reference sequence).

The chain uses TRBV10-1 and TRBJ1-4; TRBD1 matches 9 bases. The germline V gene has CDR1 WNHNN and CDR2 SYGVQD (reference sequence). V trimming: 4 bases; J trimming: 8 bases; junction bases outside the gene matches: 14. The CDR3 covers 17 residues. The CDR3: CASSGGAQGASGEKLFF. The DNA for the CDR3 is TGCGCCAGCAGTGGAGGGGCACAGGGGGCGAGTGGGGAAAAACTGTTTTTT.

This clone was detected ten times or more. This chain links TRBV27 with TRBJ2-7; D perhaps matches TRBD1 (6 bases). The germline V gene has CDR1 MNHEY and CDR2 SMNVEV (reference sequence). This CDR3 is 12 amino acids long. Trimming took 8 bases from V and 4 from J, leaving 12 bases between them. The CDR3 region has the DNA TGTGCCAGCGCGACAGGCGGGTACGAGCAGTACTTC. This encodes CASATGGYEQYF.